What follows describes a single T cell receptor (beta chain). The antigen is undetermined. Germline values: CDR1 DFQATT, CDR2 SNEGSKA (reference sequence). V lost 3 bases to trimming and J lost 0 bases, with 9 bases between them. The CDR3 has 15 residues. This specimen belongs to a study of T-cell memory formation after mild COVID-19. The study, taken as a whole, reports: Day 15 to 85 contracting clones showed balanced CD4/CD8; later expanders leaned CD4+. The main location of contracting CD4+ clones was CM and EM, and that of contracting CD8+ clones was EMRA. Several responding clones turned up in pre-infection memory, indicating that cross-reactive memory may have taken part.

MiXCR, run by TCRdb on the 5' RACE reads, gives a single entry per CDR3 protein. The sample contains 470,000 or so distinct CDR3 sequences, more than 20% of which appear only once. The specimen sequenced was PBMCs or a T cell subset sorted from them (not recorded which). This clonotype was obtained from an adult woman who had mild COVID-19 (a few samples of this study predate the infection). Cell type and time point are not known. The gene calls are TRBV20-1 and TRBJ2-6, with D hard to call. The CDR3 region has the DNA TGCAGTGCTAGTGCTCATAGCTCTGGGGCCAACGTCCTGACTTTC. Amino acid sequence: CSASAHSSGANVLTF.